Listed here are 10 T cell receptor beta chains from one sample, sequenced in a study of persistence of HIV-infected CD4 T cells. An overlapping HIV-1 Gag peptide pool stimulated these cells at about 0.94 ug/peptide/mL. Sorted nonresponding memory CD4+ T cells were CD40L-negative, CD69-negative, CD45RO-high. These TCRs' antigens remain unknown. This was the immunoSEQ version 4 assay in survey mode. Here immunoSEQ multiplex PCR was the method, and the copy in TCRdb shows in-frame clones only, minus some. Altogether about 64,000 clones are present, about four fifths being singletons, with the ten largest covering more than 1.5%. Specimen: CD4+ T cells sorted from PBMCs after roughly 19-hour stimulation, collected from a patient who received antiretroviral therapy. The receptors shown here come from an adult man with HIV who was CMV-seropositive.

This clone occurred a few times. The chain joins TRBV30 to TRBJ2-2; 7 nucleotides align to TRBD1. CDR3 length: 14 amino acids. V lost 2 bases and J lost 1; bases outside the gene matches: 1. The V gene's germline CDR1 is GTSNPN and CDR2 SVGIG (reference sequence). The CDR3 here is CAWSRTGNTGELFF. The CDR3, as DNA: TGTGCCTGGAGTAGGACAGGGAACACCGGGGAGCTGTTTTTT. The full variable domain, completed using reference TRBV30 and TRBJ2-2, is SQTIHQWPATLVQPVGSPLSLECTVEGTSNPNLYWYRQAAGRGLQLLFYSVGIGQISSEVPQNLSASRPQDRQFILSSKKLLLSDSGFYLCAWSRTGNTGELFFGEGSRLTVL.

A few counts support this clone. CDR3 residues: CAISESETGGRRKRSPLHF. Written as DNA, the CDR3 is TGTGCCATCAGTGAGTCTGAGACAGGAGGTCGGCGAAAACGGTCACCCCTCCACTTT. J is TRBJ1-6 and V is TRBV10-3; a possible D gene is TRBD1 (6 bases). V gave up 0 bases and J gave up 10 bases, with 25 bases separating them. Germline-derived CDR1 and CDR2 are ENHRY and SYGVKD. This CDR3 is built from 19 residues.

The CDR3 nucleotides are TGTGCCAGCAGCTCTGGTCGGTGGGGGAACACAGATACGCAGTATTTT. This codes for CASSSGRWGNTDTQYF. The chain joins TRBV11-1 to TRBJ2-3, with D possibly being TRBD1 or TRBD2 (5 bases each). V dropped 4 bases and J dropped 2 bases, with 16 bases sitting between them. CDR1 is SGHAT and CDR2 is FQDESV in the germline V gene (reference sequence). The CDR3 totals 16 residues. The whole variable domain, remainder taken from reference TRBV11-1 and TRBJ2-3, is EAEVAQSPRYKITEKSQAVAFWCDPISGHATLYWYRQILGQGPELLVQFQDESVVDDSQLPKDRFSAERLKGVDSTLKIQPAELGDSAMYLCASSSGRWGNTDTQYFGPGTRLTVL.

This clone was seen once. The chain combines TRBV3-1 (or the pseudogene TRBV3-2) with TRBJ1-1; no firm D call. Germline assignment: CDR1 LGHDT and CDR2 YNNKEL (reference sequence). Trimming pared 7 bases from V and 4 bases from J, leaving 19 bases between. This CDR3 region has 15 residues. CDR3: CASTQVLGSGTEAFF. In nucleotides, the CDR3 is TGTGCCAGCACCCAGGTACTGGGCTCGGGCACTGAAGCTTTCTTT.

The chain joins TRBV4-2 to TRBJ2-7, with no clear D. Trimming cost V 0 bases and J 4 bases, with 7 bases left between them. Germline values: CDR1 LGHNA, CDR2 YNFKEQ. The CDR3 contains 13 residues. This chain's CDR3 is CASSQDSRYEQYF. CDR3 bases: TGTGCCAGCAGCCAAGATTCCAGATACGAGCAGTACTTC.

The rearrangement links TRBV5-6 to TRBJ1-5; D is possibly TRBD1 (6 bases). With 5 bases removed from V and 2 bases from J, the gap between germline ends came to 11 bases. Per the germline V gene, CDR1 is SGHDT and CDR2 is YYEEEE. The CDR3 runs to 14 residues. CDR3 protein: CASSPRGRNQPQHF. CDR3 DNA sequence: TGTGCCAGCAGTCCTCGGGGGCGCAATCAGCCCCAGCATTTT. The entire variable domain, with the rest obtained from reference TRBV5-6 and TRBJ1-5, is as follows: DAGVTQSPTHLIKTRGQQVTLRCSPKSGHDTVSWYQQALGQGPQFIFQYYEEEERQRGNFPDRFSGHQFPNYSSELNVNALLLGDSALYLCASSPRGRNQPQHFGDGTRLSIL.

The chain uses TRBV7-3 and TRBJ2-2; TRBD1 aligns across 9 bases. The germline V gene encodes CDR1 SGHTA and CDR2 FQGTGA. J gave up 8 bases and V 5 bases, and 15 bases lay outside the gene matches. This CDR3 is built from 17 residues. The CDR3 DNA follows: TGTGCCAGCAGCCGTTTACCGGGACAGGGCAGTTCTGGGGAGCTGTTTTTT. This gives the protein CASSRLPGQGSSGELFF.

The chain is built from TRBV7-9 and TRBJ2-7; D not resolved. There are 15 residues in the CDR3. V dropped 8 bases and J dropped 2 bases, with 19 bases sitting between them. Germline V gene data show CDR1 as SEHNR and CDR2 as FQNEAQ (reference sequence). In DNA, the CDR3 is TGTGCCAGCGGCAACTCCGCAGAAATTACCTACGAGCAGTACTTC. Amino acid sequence: CASGNSAEITYEQYF.

CDR3 in DNA: TGTGCCAGCAGCTTACGGACAGCCGCAACTAATGAAAAACTGTTTTTT. It is translated as CASSLRTAATNEKLFF. The chain couples TRBV7-9 to TRBJ1-4; maybe TRBD1 (6 bases). The CDR3 length is 16 residues. The V gene's germline CDR1 is SEHNR and CDR2 FQNEAQ (reference sequence). V lost 2 bases to trimming and J lost 0 bases, with 10 bases between them.

In this sample, this clone turned up a few times. The chain employs TRBV10-3 and TRBJ1-6; D gene uncertain. This CDR3 spans 15 amino acids. The germline V gene has CDR1 ENHRY and CDR2 SYGVKD. V lost 0 bases, J lost 11 bases, and 14 bases lay in between. The CDR3 DNA sequence: TGTGCCATCAGTGAGTCGGGCGGCGGAGGAGCACCCCTCCACTTT. This translates into CAISESGGGGAPLHF.